These T cell receptor beta chains were read from a single sample in a study of PD-1 blockade in classical Hodgkin lymphoma. Clones were read by immunoSEQ multiplex PCR, and TCRdb kept only the in-frame ones, dropping some. The data hold about 93,000 clones, with roughly 73% observed a single time. The starting material was peripheral blood mononuclear cells (PBMCs), obtained before the fourth cycle of nivolumab. The source of these receptors is a human donor with classical Hodgkin lymphoma. CDR3s include the opening cysteine and the closing phenylalanine or tryptophan. Each record gives: J gene, V gene, D gene, clone size, CDR3 protein, CDR3 DNA. The D gene is left open where the match is weak. Some rows have no size entry. The others give once, few or many, or a class for an expanded clone.

J: TRBJ2-1
V: TRBV7-9
D: TRBD2
size: .
CDR3: CASSLSDRTSGNEQFF
DNA: TGTGCCAGCAGCTTATCCGACAGGACTAGCGGGAATGAGCAGTTCTTC

J: TRBJ1-4
V: TRBV2
D: TRBD1
size: .
CDR3: CASSEARTGGNEKLFF
DNA: TGTGCCAGCAGTGAAGCGAGGACAGGGGGAAATGAAAAACTGTTTTTT

J: TRBJ1-4
V: TRBV7-8
D: .
size: .
CDR3: CASSLGTGGFYNEKLFF
DNA: TGTGCCAGCAGCTTAGGAACTGGAGGGTTTTATAATGAAAAACTGTTTTTT

J: TRBJ1-3
V: TRBV5-4
D: .
size: .
CDR3: CASSLNRSPGNTIYF
DNA: TGTGCCAGCAGCTTGAATAGGAGCCCTGGAAACACCATATATTTT

J: TRBJ1-5
V: TRBV6-5
D: .
size: .
CDR3: CASRWTVGASGPQHF
DNA: TGTGCCAGCAGGTGGACAGTAGGGGCCTCGGGGCCCCAGCATTTT

J: TRBJ2-3
V: TRBV13
D: TRBD1
size: .
CDR3: CASSSTPDRVGDTQYF
DNA: TGTGCCAGCAGCTCCACCCCTGACAGGGTGGGGGATACGCAGTATTTT

J: TRBJ2-1
V: TRBV5-4
D: .
size: once
CDR3: CASSSKQGPHEQFF
DNA: TGTGCCAGCAGCTCAAAGCAGGGGCCGCATGAGCAGTTCTTC

J: TRBJ2-2
V: TRBV9
D: .
size: .
CDR3: CASSVGRGWNTGELFF
DNA: TGTGCCAGCAGCGTAGGTCGGGGATGGAACACCGGGGAGCTGTTTTTT

J: TRBJ2-1
V: TRBV11-3
D: .
size: .
CDR3: CASSPGGGFYNEQFF
DNA: TGTGCCAGCAGCCCCGGAGGGGGGTTTTACAATGAGCAGTTCTTC

J: TRBJ2-7
V: TRBV19
D: TRBD2
size: .
CDR3: CASSTGLAGVYEQYF
DNA: TGTGCCAGTAGCACGGGACTAGCGGGAGTATACGAGCAGTACTTC

J: TRBJ2-6
V: TRBV7-3
D: .
size: .
CDR3: CASSLGGTNVLTF
DNA: TGTGCCAGCAGCTTAGGAGGGACCAACGTCCTGACTTTC

J: TRBJ2-5
V: TRBV18
D: TRBD1
size: .
CDR3: CASSPPSGGGETQYF
DNA: TGTGCCAGCTCACCACCGTCAGGGGGCGGCGAGACCCAGTACTTC

J: TRBJ2-5
V: TRBV6-6
D: TRBD1
size: .
CDR3: CASSSPLQGVKTQYF
DNA: TGTGCCAGCAGTTCCCCCCTCCAGGGGGTGAAGACCCAGTACTTC

J: TRBJ2-7
V: TRBV5-1
D: TRBD1
size: .
CDR3: CASRGGRGPYEQYF
DNA: TGCGCCAGCAGAGGGGGCAGGGGGCCTTACGAGCAGTACTTC

J: TRBJ2-3
V: TRBV4-3
D: .
size: .
CDR3: CASSLQGADTQYF
DNA: TGCGCCAGCAGCCTCCAGGGAGCAGATACGCAGTATTTT

J: TRBJ1-6
V: TRBV10-3
D: .
size: .
CDR3: CATWTALYNSPLHF
DNA: TGTGCCACCTGGACGGCGCTGTATAATTCACCCCTCCACTTT

J: TRBJ2-1
V: TRBV6-4
D: TRBD2
size: .
CDR3: CASSARLASNYNEQFF
DNA: TGTGCCAGCAGTGCCCGACTAGCGTCTAACTACAATGAGCAGTTCTTC

J: TRBJ2-2
V: TRBV2
D: .
size: .
CDR3: CASSELRGNTGELFF
DNA: TGTGCCAGCAGTGAACTCCGCGGGAACACCGGGGAGCTGTTTTTT

J: TRBJ2-2
V: TRBV6-5
D: .
size: .
CDR3: CASSYTHGVASGELFF
DNA: TGTGCCAGCAGTTACACTCACGGGGTGGCCTCCGGGGAGCTGTTTTTT

J: TRBJ1-2
V: TRBV6-1
D: .
size: .
CDR3: CASSGGQGYGYTF
DNA: TGTGCCAGCAGTGGGGGGCAGGGCTATGGCTACACCTTC

J: TRBJ2-1
V: TRBV7-2
D: .
size: .
CDR3: CASSLSPTYNEQFF
DNA: TGTGCCAGCAGCCTATCCCCTACCTACAATGAGCAGTTCTTC

J: TRBJ2-3
V: TRBV7-7
D: TRBD1
size: .
CDR3: CASSPGTGSADTQYF
DNA: TGTGCTAGCAGCCCCGGGACAGGGAGTGCAGATACGCAGTATTTT

J: TRBJ1-5
V: TRBV6-5
D: .
size: .
CDR3: CASSYRQFQPQHF
DNA: TGTGCCAGCAGTTATAGGCAGTTTCAGCCCCAGCATTTT

J: TRBJ2-5
V: TRBV7-2
D: .
size: .
CDR3: CASSLDGGTGETQYF
DNA: TGTGCCAGCAGCTTAGATGGAGGGACGGGGGAGACCCAGTACTTC

J: TRBJ2-2
V: TRBV7-9
D: TRBD2
size: .
CDR3: CASSFKRDLPNTGELFF
DNA: TGTGCCAGCAGCTTCAAGCGGGACCTTCCGAACACCGGGGAGCTGTTTTTT

J: TRBJ1-5
V: TRBV19
D: .
size: .
CDR3: CASSILGWQPQHF
DNA: TGTGCCAGTAGCATTCTAGGGTGGCAGCCCCAGCATTTT

J: TRBJ1-4
V: TRBV25-1
D: .
size: .
CDR3: CASSAKLGVATNEKLFF
DNA: TGTGCCAGCAGTGCTAAATTGGGGGTGGCAACTAATGAAAAACTGTTTTTT

J: TRBJ2-1
V: TRBV12-5
D: .
size: .
CDR3: CASGRTDPSEQFF
DNA: TGTGCTAGTGGTCGGACTGATCCCAGTGAGCAGTTCTTC

J: TRBJ2-3
V: TRBV28
D: .
size: many
CDR3: CASSPRQFSSTDTQYF
DNA: TGTGCCAGCAGTCCCAGACAGTTCTCTAGCACAGATACGCAGTATTTT

J: TRBJ2-1
V: TRBV4-1
D: TRBD2
size: .
CDR3: CASSRKTTSGDEQFF
DNA: TGCGCCAGCAGCCGGAAGACGACTAGCGGGGATGAGCAGTTCTTC

J: TRBJ1-3
V: TRBV6-5
D: .
size: .
CDR3: CASSYRTSGNTIYF
DNA: TGTGCCAGCAGTTACAGGACCTCTGGAAACACCATATATTTT

J: TRBJ2-2
V: TRBV11-2
D: TRBD2
size: .
CDR3: CASSRLAGGWTGELFF
DNA: TGTGCCAGCAGTCGCCTAGCGGGAGGTTGGACCGGGGAGCTGTTTTTT

J: TRBJ2-3
V: TRBV10-3
D: TRBD2
size: .
CDR3: CAISLTSPDTQYF
DNA: TGTGCCATCAGTCTGACTAGCCCAGATACGCAGTATTTT

J: TRBJ2-7
V: TRBV6-5
D: TRBD1
size: .
CDR3: CASRGTGFSYEQYF
DNA: TGTGCCAGCAGAGGGACAGGGTTCTCCTACGAGCAGTACTTC

J: TRBJ2-7
V: TRBV4-1
D: .
size: .
CDR3: CASSHPGQTYEQYF
DNA: TGCGCCAGCAGCCATCCGGGACAAACCTACGAGCAGTACTTC

J: TRBJ1-1
V: TRBV5-4
D: TRBD1
size: .
CDR3: CASSPRTGPNTEAFF
DNA: TGTGCCAGCAGCCCCAGGACAGGTCCGAACACTGAAGCTTTCTTT

J: TRBJ1-1
V: TRBV4-1
D: .
size: .
CDR3: CASSQDPQANTEAFF
DNA: TGCGCCAGCAGCCAAGACCCTCAAGCGAACACTGAAGCTTTCTTT

J: TRBJ2-7
V: TRBV9
D: .
size: .
CDR3: CASSKGQGSSYEQYF
DNA: TGTGCCAGCTCCAAAGGGCAGGGAAGCTCCTACGAGCAGTACTTC

J: TRBJ2-5
V: TRBV2
D: .
size: once
CDR3: CASSSDREETQYF
DNA: TGTGCCAGCAGCTCCGACAGAGAAGAGACCCAGTACTTC

J: TRBJ1-5
V: TRBV4-1
D: TRBD1
size: .
CDR3: CASSQDRGGFQPQHF
DNA: TGCGCCAGCAGCCAGGACAGGGGCGGATTTCAGCCCCAGCATTTT

J: TRBJ2-5
V: TRBV30
D: .
size: .
CDR3: CAWSSGIAETQYF
DNA: TGTGCCTGGAGTTCAGGGATAGCAGAGACCCAGTACTTC

J: TRBJ2-7
V: TRBV10-3
D: .
size: few
CDR3: CAISESFVGGGRYEQYF
DNA: TGTGCCATCAGTGAGTCCTTTGTGGGGGGAGGTCGATACGAGCAGTACTTC

J: TRBJ2-6
V: TRBV5-1
D: .
size: many
CDR3: CASKTGGANVLTF
DNA: TGCGCCAGTAAAACCGGTGGGGCCAACGTCCTGACTTTC

J: TRBJ1-5
V: TRBV19
D: TRBD1
size: few
CDR3: CASSIYRGTSNQPQHF
DNA: TGTGCCAGTAGTATCTACAGGGGGACGAGCAATCAGCCCCAGCATTTT

J: TRBJ2-5
V: TRBV7-2
D: TRBD1
size: .
CDR3: CASSFRQGRETQYF
DNA: TGTGCCAGCAGCTTTCGACAGGGGAGAGAGACCCAGTACTTC